The 6 T cell receptor beta chains reported below all come from one sample, sequenced in a study of cytomegalovirus exposure and HLA in healthy donors. Primers for the PCR totalled 60 Vbeta and 13 Jbeta. Here immunoSEQ multiplex PCR was the method, and the copy in TCRdb shows in-frame clones only, minus some. The table has some 150,000 clones, approximately 85% seen once; the top ten hold approximately 8.1%. Sequencing was carried out using PBMCs. These receptors were collected from a woman in her forties or fifties in good health and CMV-seropositive.

The chain is built from TRBV4-3 and TRBJ1-6, with 9 bases aligning to TRBD1. V shed 6 bases, J shed 7 bases, and the junction held 4 bases outside the gene matches. Germline V gene data show CDR1 as LGHNA and CDR2 as YSLEER. The CDR3 has 14 residues. CDR3 region: CASRWTGANSPLHF. CDR3 nucleotide sequence: TGCGCCAGCAGGTGGACAGGGGCCAATTCACCCCTCCACTTT.

The gene calls are TRBV5-1 and TRBJ1-4; 8 bases are shared with TRBD1. The CDR3 covers 15 residues. J was trimmed by 7 bases and V by 0 bases; bases with no gene match: 5. CDR1 and CDR2 from the germline V gene are SGHRS and YFSETQ. CDR3 coding DNA: TGCGCCAGCAGCTTGGGCGCCGACAGGGGTGAAAAACTGTTTTTT. Its protein is CASSLGADRGEKLFF. Looking up the rest from reference TRBV5-1 and TRBJ1-4 gives the full variable domain: KAGVTQTPRYLIKTRGQQVTLSCSPISGHRSVSWYQQTPGQGLQFLFEYFSETQRNKGNFPGRFSGRQFSNSRSEMNVSTLELGDSALYLCASSLGADRGEKLFFGSGTQLSVL.

This chain uses TRBV5-4 with TRBJ2-5; no definite D call. The V end lost 3 bases, the J end lost 4 bases, and 13 bases lay between the germline ends. CDR3 length equals 14 residues. Germline V gene sequence: CDR1 SGHNT, CDR2 YYREEE (reference sequence). The CDR3 DNA reads TGTGCCAGCAGCTCTAAGATCACCGGAGAGACCCAGTACTTC. Encoded protein: CASSSKITGETQYF.

The rearrangement links TRBV2 to TRBJ2-7; D perhaps matches TRBD2 (6 bases). V shed 11 bases and J shed 6 bases, with 14 bases lying between them. This CDR3 region has 11 residues. The germline CDR1 and CDR2 sequences are SNHLY and FYNNEI. The CDR3 coding sequence is TGTGCCGGGACCTTGGGAGGCGAGCAGTACTTC. Translating it yields CAGTLGGEQYF.

The chain combines TRBV30 with TRBJ1-1, with TRBD1 as a possible D gene (6 bases). Germline V lookup: CDR1 GTSNPN, CDR2 SVGIG (reference sequence). V gave up 5 bases and J gave up 0 bases, with 16 bases separating them. The CDR3 is 15 residues long. CDR3 sequence: CAWEDRQYMNTEAFF. The CDR3 nucleotides read TGTGCCTGGGAGGACAGACAATATATGAACACTGAAGCTTTCTTT.

The rearrangement links TRBV2 to TRBJ1-1; 7 bases align to TRBD1. Germline V CDR1 and CDR2: SNHLY, FYNNEI. The CDR3 length is 13 residues. Trimming took 6 bases from V and 4 from J; bases not matched to a gene: 5. The CDR3 nucleotides read TGTGCCAGCAGCCAACAGGGGATCACTGAAGCTTTCTTT. This translates into CASSQQGITEAFF. Supplemented by reference TRBV2 and TRBJ1-1, the full variable domain reads EPEVTQTPSHQVTQMGQEVILRCVPISNHLYFYWYRQILGQKVEFLVSFYNNEISEKSEIFDDQFSVERPDGSNFTLKIRSTKLEDSAMYFCASSQQGITEAFFGQGTRLTVV.